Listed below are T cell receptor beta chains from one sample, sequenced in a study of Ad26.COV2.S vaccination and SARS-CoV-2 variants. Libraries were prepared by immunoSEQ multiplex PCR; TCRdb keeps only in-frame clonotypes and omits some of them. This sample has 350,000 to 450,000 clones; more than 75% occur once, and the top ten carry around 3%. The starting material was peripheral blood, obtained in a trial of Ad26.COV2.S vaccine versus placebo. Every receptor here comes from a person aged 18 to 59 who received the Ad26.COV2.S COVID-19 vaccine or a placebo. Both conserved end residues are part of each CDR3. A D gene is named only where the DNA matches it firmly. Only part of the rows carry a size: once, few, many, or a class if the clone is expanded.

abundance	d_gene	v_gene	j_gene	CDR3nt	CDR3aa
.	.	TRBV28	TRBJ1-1	TGTGCCAGCAGTTTAATTGCTGCACTCGGGGGCTCAGGGACTGAAGCTTTCTTT	CASSLIAALGGSGTEAFF
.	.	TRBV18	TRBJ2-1	TGTGCCAGCTCACCACCGGCGGGTGAGCAGTTCTTC	CASSPPAGEQFF
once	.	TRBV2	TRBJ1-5	TGTGCCAGCAGTGTCAGGACAGTACCATCAGCCCAGCATTTT	CASSVRTVPSAQHF
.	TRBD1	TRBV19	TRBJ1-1	TGTGCCAGTAGTCAGTATGACAGGGAGAACACTGAAGCTTTCTTT	CASSQYDRENTEAFF
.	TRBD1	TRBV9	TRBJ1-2	TGTGCCAGCAGCCCAGCTCTCGGACTTGACAGGGGGCATGGCTACACCTTC	CASSPALGLDRGHGYTF
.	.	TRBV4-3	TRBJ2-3	TGCGCCAGCAGCCAGGAAGGACCGAACGAGGATACGCAGTATTTT	CASSQEGPNEDTQYF
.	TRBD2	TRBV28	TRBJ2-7	TGTGCCAGCAGTAAGCTAGGGACTAGTAGGTCCTACGAGCAGTACTTC	CASSKLGTSRSYEQYF
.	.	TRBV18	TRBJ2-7	TGTGCCAGCTCACCTCGGACTCTCGACTACGAGCAGTACTTC	CASSPRTLDYEQYF
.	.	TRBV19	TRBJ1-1	TGTGCCAGTAGTATAGTGTGGGTTTCCACTGAAGCTTTCTTT	CASSIVWVSTEAFF
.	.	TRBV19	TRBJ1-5	TGTGCCAGTAGTACCTACAGGGACCAGCCCCAGCATTTT	CASSTYRDQPQHF
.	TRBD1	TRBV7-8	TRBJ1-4	TGTGCCAGCAGCAGAAGACGGACAGGAGATAATGAAAAACTGTTTTTT	CASSRRRTGDNEKLFF
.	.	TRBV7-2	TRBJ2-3	TGTGCCAGCAGCTTAGTACTAGCTCTCTCAGATACGCAGTATTTT	CASSLVLALSDTQYF
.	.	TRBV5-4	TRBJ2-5	TGTGCCAGCAGCTCGAGAACGGAGACCCAGTACTTC	CASSSRTETQYF
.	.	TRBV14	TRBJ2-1	TGTGCCAGCAGCCAAGAGTCAGGGAGACAGTTCTTC	CASSQESGRQFF
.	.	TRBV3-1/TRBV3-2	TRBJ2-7	TGTGCCAGCAGCTTACAGGCTCACGAGCAGTACTTC	CASSLQAHEQYF
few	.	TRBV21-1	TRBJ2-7	TGTGCCAGCAGCAAAAAGTGGACAGGGAGGTACGAGCAGTACTTC	CASSKKWTGRYEQYF
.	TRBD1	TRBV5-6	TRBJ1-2	TGTGCCAGCAGCCCGGACAGGGGAGGGTATGGCTACACCTTC	CASSPDRGGYGYTF
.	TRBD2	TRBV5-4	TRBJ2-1	TGTGCCAGCAGCTTGGGACTAGCGGAATACAATGAGCAGTTCTTC	CASSLGLAEYNEQFF
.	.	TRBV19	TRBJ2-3	TGTGCCAGTAACTCGCCGCAGGCAGTCACAGATACGCAGTATTTT	CASNSPQAVTDTQYF
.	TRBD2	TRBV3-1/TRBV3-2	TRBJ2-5	TGTGCCAGCAGCCATTCTAGCGGCCAAGAGACCCAGTACTTC	CASSHSSGQETQYF
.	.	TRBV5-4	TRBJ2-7	TGTGCCAGCAGCTTGTCGGGACACGTTCGGTACGAGCAGTACTTC	CASSLSGHVRYEQYF
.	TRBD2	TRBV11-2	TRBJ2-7	TGTGCCAGCAGCTTAAAACTAGCGGGGGGGACCATAAAGCAGTACTTC	CASSLKLAGGTIKQYF
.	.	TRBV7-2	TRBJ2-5	TGTGCCAGCAGGCTAACCAGGACAGCCCCTGGGACCCAGTACTTC	CASRLTRTAPGTQYF
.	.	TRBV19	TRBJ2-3	TGTGCCAGTAGTATTCAACAGGGTTTTGGCACAGATACGCAGTATTTT	CASSIQQGFGTDTQYF
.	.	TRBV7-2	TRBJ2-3	TGTGCCAGCAGCTTGGTAACTGGGGGGGGCCGGACAGATACGCAGTATTTT	CASSLVTGGGRTDTQYF
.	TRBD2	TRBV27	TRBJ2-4	TGTGCCAGCAGTTTATGGGGGGGTTTGGGCAAAAACATTCAGTACTTC	CASSLWGGLGKNIQYF
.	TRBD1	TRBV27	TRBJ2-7	TGTGCCAGCAGCCACCGGGGACAGCATTACGAGCAGTACTTC	CASSHRGQHYEQYF
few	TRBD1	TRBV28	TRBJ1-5	TGTGCCAGCAGCCCGACAGGGGGCCTCCGGCCCCAGCATTTT	CASSPTGGLRPQHF
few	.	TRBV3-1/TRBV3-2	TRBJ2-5	TGTGCCAGCAGCCAAGTTTCTATTAAGCAAGAGACCCAGTACTTC	CASSQVSIKQETQYF
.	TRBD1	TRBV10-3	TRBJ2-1	TGTGCCATCAGTGACGTTAAGGGACAGGGGTCGAATGAGCAGTTCTTC	CAISDVKGQGSNEQFF
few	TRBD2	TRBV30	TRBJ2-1	TGTGCCTGGAGTGTTCGGGGGGGCTACTACAATGAGCAGTTCTTC	CAWSVRGGYYNEQFF
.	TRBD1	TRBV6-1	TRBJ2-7	TGTGCCAGCAGTGAACTTTACGGGACAGGGGGGTACGAGCAGTACTTC	CASSELYGTGGYEQYF
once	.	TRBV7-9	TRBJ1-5	TGTGCCAGCAGCTTAGCGGGGGGGGCTGCTCAGCCCCAGCATTTT	CASSLAGGAAQPQHF
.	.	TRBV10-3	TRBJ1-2	TGTGCCATCAGCTACTCCCCGGGGGGGGATGGCTACACCTTC	CAISYSPGGDGYTF
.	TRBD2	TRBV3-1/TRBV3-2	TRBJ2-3	TGTGCCAGCAGCGACAGCGGGGCAGATACGCAGTATTTT	CASSDSGADTQYF
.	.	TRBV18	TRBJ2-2	TGTGCCAGCTCACCTAACACCGGGGAGCTGTTTTTT	CASSPNTGELFF
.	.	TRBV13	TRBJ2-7	TGTGCCAGCAGCCGGGTGGGACCCGAGTCCTACGAGCAGTACTTC	CASSRVGPESYEQYF
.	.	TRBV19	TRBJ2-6	TGTGCCAGTAGTAAGAGCTCTGGGGCCAACGTCCTGACTTTC	CASSKSSGANVLTF
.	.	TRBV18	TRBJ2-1	TGTGCCAGCTCACCACCTTCTCAGCGCAGATACAATGAGCAGTTCTTC	CASSPPSQRRYNEQFF
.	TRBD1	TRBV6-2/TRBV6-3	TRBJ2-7	TGTGCCAGCAGTTACCCCTGGACAGGGGGCGCCGAGCAGTACTTC	CASSYPWTGGAEQYF
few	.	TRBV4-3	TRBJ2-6	TGCGCCAGCAGCCAAGATACGGGGGCCAACTCTGGGGCCAACGTCCTGACTTTC	CASSQDTGANSGANVLTF
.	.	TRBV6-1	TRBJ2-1	TGTGCCAGCAGTGAAAGGCGGTCCTACAATGAGCAGTTCTTC	CASSERRSYNEQFF
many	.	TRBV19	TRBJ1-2	TGTGCCAGTAACACGAAAGCCCCGGGGCGGGGTGGCTACACCTTC	CASNTKAPGRGGYTF
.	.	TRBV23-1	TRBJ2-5	TGCGCCAGCAGTCAATCCAAAGTTCGGCGGAACCACATTCTCCAAGAGACCCAGTACTTC	CASSQSKVRRNHILQETQYF
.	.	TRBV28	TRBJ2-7	TGTGCCAGCAGCCGCCGGACCCGGTTAGGGGAGCAGTACTTC	CASSRRTRLGEQYF
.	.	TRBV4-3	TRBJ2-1	TGCGCCAGCAGCCAAGAAGGGACGGGCGGTGAGCAGTTCTTC	CASSQEGTGGEQFF
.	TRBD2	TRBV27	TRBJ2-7	TGTGCCAGCAGTTTAGGCGGCTCGGGAGGGCCCTACGAGCAGTACTTC	CASSLGGSGGPYEQYF
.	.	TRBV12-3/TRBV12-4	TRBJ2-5	TGTGCCAGCAGTTTGGAAGAGACCCAGTACTTC	CASSLEETQYF
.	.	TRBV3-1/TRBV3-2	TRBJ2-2	TGTGCCAGCAGCCAAGACATTGTGAAGAACACCGGGGAGCTGTTTTTT	CASSQDIVKNTGELFF
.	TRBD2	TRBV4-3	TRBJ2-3	TGCGCCAGCAGCCAGGAAGCCGGGACTAGTAAGATAGATACGCAGTATTTT	CASSQEAGTSKIDTQYF
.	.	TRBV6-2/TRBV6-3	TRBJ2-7	TGTGCCAGCAGTTACGTGCTGGCCTACGAGCAGTACTTC	CASSYVLAYEQYF
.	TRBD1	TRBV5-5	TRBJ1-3	TGTGCCAGCAGCGCCGGGACAGGGATCTCTGGAAACACCATATATTTT	CASSAGTGISGNTIYF
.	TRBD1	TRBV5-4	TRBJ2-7	TGTGCCAGCAGCAAGACAGGGGGTCGGTACGAGCAGTACTTC	CASSKTGGRYEQYF